A single sample gave rise to the 12 T cell receptor beta chains below, sequenced in a study of shared clonotypes between healthy human individuals. Assay: immunoSEQ multiplex PCR; the TCRdb copy retains only in-frame clones and omits some. The table includes approximately 2.5 million clones, around 90% detected once. The material sequenced was naive CD4+ T cells sorted from blood. Stated subset: CD45RA+ positively selected. These receptors all come from a man younger than 35 in good health.

The J gene is TRBJ1-5, the V gene TRBV28; D is perhaps TRBD1 (5 bases). The germline CDR1 and CDR2 sequences are MDHEN and SYDVKM. The CDR3 totals 14 residues. The ends were cut back, 5 bases at V and 0 bases at J, with 8 bases in the middle. CDR3 nucleotide sequence: TGTGCCAGCAGTGGGACGGTTAGCAATCAGCCCCAGCATTTT. This encodes CASSGTVSNQPQHF.

The rearrangement joins TRBV7-8 to TRBJ2-3, with 9 positions matching TRBD1. CDR1 and CDR2 from the germline V gene are SGHVS and FQNEAQ. Trimming cost V 5 bases and J 0 bases; bases outside gene matches: 6. The CDR3 extends over 16 amino acids. The CDR3 loop reads CASSAVGTGSTDTQYF. The DNA for the CDR3 is TGTGCCAGCAGCGCCGTCGGGACAGGGAGCACAGATACGCAGTATTTT. Using reference TRBV7-8 and TRBJ2-3 for the parts outside the CDR3, the full variable domain is GAGVSQSPRYKVAKRGQDVALRCDPISGHVSLFWYQQALGQGPEFLTYFQNEAQLDKSGLPSDRFFAERPEGSVSTLKIQRTQQEDSAVYLCASSAVGTGSTDTQYFGPGTRLTVL.

This clone was picked up one time. The rearrangement joins TRBV6-1 to TRBJ1-4; D perhaps matches TRBD1 (6 bases). This CDR3 has 14 residues. With 6 bases removed from V and 8 bases from J, the gap between germline ends came to 16 bases. Germline assignment: CDR1 MNHNS and CDR2 SASEGT. CDR3 DNA sequence: TGTGCCAGCAGGGGCAACAGGGCCAGGGAAAAACTGTTTTTT. Its translation: CASRGNRAREKLFF.

The genes are TRBV6-6 and TRBJ2-5, with TRBD1 matching 7 bases. CDR3 size: 13 residues. The V gene end was trimmed by 6 bases and the J gene end by 3 bases; junction bases not matched to a gene: 4. Germline CDR1 MNHNY, CDR2 SVGAGI (reference sequence). CDR3 sequence reads: CASSPGTEETQYF. The CDR3 nucleotides are TGTGCCAGCAGCCCCGGGACAGAAGAGACCCAGTACTTC.

Worth noting for this clone: Other DNA sequences in the same sample also yield this CDR3. The chain has TRBV5-1 and TRBJ2-1; no clear D gene. The CDR3 covers 15 residues. CDR1 is SGHRS and CDR2 is YFSETQ in the germline V gene. Trimming removed 0 bases at V and 0 bases at J, with 7 bases between. The CDR3 DNA is TGCGCCAGCAGCTTGGGCGAGAGCTCCTACAATGAGCAGTTCTTC. Protein sequence: CASSLGESSYNEQFF.

The gene calls are TRBV2 and TRBJ1-3; no firm D call. Trimming cost V 5 bases and J 0 bases, with 11 bases left between them. Germline lookup yields CDR1 SNHLY and CDR2 FYNNEI. This CDR3 is built from 15 residues. The CDR3 reads CASSPGLTSGNTIYF. The CDR3 bases are TGTGCCAGCAGTCCAGGTCTTACCTCTGGAAACACCATATATTTT.

This sequence joins TRBV7-3 and TRBJ2-3; TRBD1 agrees at 9 bases. J lost 4 bases, V lost 6 bases, and 8 bases had no gene match. In germline, CDR1 is SGHTA, CDR2 FQGTGA. The CDR3 consists of 15 residues. CDR3 loop: CASRTGTGRADTQYF. The DNA for the CDR3 is TGTGCCAGCAGAACCGGGACAGGGCGGGCAGATACGCAGTATTTT.

The chain carries TRBV5-1 and TRBJ2-3; D remains ambiguous. Germline CDR1 reads SGHRS; CDR2 reads YFSETQ. Trimming left V 1 base short and J 0 bases short, with 6 bases between. The CDR3 runs to 14 residues. The DNA of the CDR3 is TGCGCCAGCAGCTTGACGGCTAGCACAGATACGCAGTATTTT. Amino acids: CASSLTASTDTQYF.

The chain couples TRBV19 to TRBJ1-4; D unresolved. Germline CDR1 LNHDA, CDR2 SQIVND (reference sequence). With 3 bases removed from V and 8 bases from J, the gap between germline ends came to 7 bases. The CDR3 is 12 residues long. The CDR3 here is CASSIVREKLFF. CDR3 DNA: TGTGCCAGTAGTATCGTTCGGGAAAAACTGTTTTTT.

The rearrangement uses TRBV7-8 and TRBJ2-6; D might be TRBD2 (5 bases). The CDR3 is made up of 19 amino acids. The germline V gene encodes CDR1 SGHVS and CDR2 FQNEAQ. V lost 1 base to trimming and J lost 0 bases, with 16 bases between them. The CDR3 reads CASSLGAAGAASGANVLTF. The CDR3 DNA follows: TGTGCCAGCAGCTTAGGGGCGGCGGGCGCCGCCTCTGGGGCCAACGTCCTGACTTTC.

V gene TRBV21-1 combines with J gene TRBJ2-7; TRBD1 reflects the table's D call only, with no check against the DNA. TRBV21-1 constitutes a pseudogene. The CDR3 has 20 amino acids. The CDR3 nucleotides are TGTGCCAGCAGCACCGGATTGGGCCACAGGGGCACTACCATCTCCTACGAGCAGTACTTC. Amino acid sequence: CASSTGLGHRGTTISYEQYF.

The rearrangement uses TRBV7-2 and TRBJ2-7; D gene ambiguous. Deletions cut 1 base from V and 3 bases from J, with 10 bases between. The CDR3 sequence is 14 residues long. Germline CDR1 and CDR2: SGHTA and FQGNSA. The CDR3 bases are TGTGCCAGCAGCTTAGACCCCCTTGGCTACGAGCAGTACTTC. Its protein is CASSLDPLGYEQYF. Based on the CDR3 plus reference TRBV7-2 and TRBJ2-7, the full variable domain is GAGVSQSPSNKVTEKGKDVELRCDPISGHTALYWYRQSLGQGLEFLIYFQGNSAPDKSGLPSDRFSAERTGGSVSTLTIQRTQQEDSAVYLCASSLDPLGYEQYFGPGTRLTVT.